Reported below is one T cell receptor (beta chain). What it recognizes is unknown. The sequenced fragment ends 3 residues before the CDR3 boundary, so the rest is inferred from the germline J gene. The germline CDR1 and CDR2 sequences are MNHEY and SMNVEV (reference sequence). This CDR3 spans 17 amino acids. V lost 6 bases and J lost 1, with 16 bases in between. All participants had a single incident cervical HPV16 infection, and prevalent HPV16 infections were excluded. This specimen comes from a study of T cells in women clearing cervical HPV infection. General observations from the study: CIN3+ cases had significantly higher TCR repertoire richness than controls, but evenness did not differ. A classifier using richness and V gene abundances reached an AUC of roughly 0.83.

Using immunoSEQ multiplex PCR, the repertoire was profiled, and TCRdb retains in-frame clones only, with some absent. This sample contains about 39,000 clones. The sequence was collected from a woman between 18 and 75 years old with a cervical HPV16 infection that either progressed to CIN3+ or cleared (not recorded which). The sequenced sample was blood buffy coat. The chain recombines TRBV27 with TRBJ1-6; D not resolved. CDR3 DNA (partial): TGTGCCAGCAGGGGTGACTCCCCCGTTTCCTATAATTCACCC. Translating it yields CASRGDSPVSYNSP. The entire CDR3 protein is CASRGDSPVSYNSPLHF.